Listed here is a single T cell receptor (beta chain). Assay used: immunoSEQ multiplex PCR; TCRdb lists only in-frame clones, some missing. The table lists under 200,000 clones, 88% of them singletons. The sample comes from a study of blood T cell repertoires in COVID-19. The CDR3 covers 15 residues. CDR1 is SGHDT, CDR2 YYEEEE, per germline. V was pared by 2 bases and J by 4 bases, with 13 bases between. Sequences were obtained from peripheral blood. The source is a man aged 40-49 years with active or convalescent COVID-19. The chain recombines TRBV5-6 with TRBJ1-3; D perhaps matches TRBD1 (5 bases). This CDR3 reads CASSFFPGGGNTIYF. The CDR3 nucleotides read TGTGCCAGCAGCTTCTTCCCGGGGGGAGGAAACACCATATATTTT.